Listed below are T cell receptor beta chains from one sample, sequenced in a study of blood T cell repertoires in COVID-19. The protocol was immunoSEQ multiplex PCR, while the TCRdb copy is restricted to in-frame clones and leaves out a portion. The data hold around 150,000 clones, with around 80% observed a single time. Sequenced input: PBMCs or T cells enriched from blood (not recorded which). Receptors were obtained from a man aged 65 to 79 who had been exposed to COVID-19. The CDR3 runs from the conserved cysteine through the conserved F or W. Each record gives: J gene, V gene, clone size, D gene, CDR3 protein, CDR3 DNA. A D gene is named only where the DNA matches it firmly. Size is omitted from some rows. Given values are once, few, many or a class for expanded clones.

TRBJ1-2,TRBV19,.,TRBD1,CASSYGAGTGVVSGYTF,TGTGCCAGTAGTTACGGAGCCGGGACAGGGGTTGTATCTGGCTACACCTTC
TRBJ2-3,TRBV11-1,once,.,CASSLETKDTQYF,TGTGCCAGCAGCTTAGAGACTAAAGATACGCAGTATTTT
TRBJ2-1,TRBV15,.,.,CATSRGQVYNEQFF,TGTGCCACCAGCAGGGGCCAAGTCTACAATGAGCAGTTCTTC
TRBJ1-2,TRBV6-5,.,TRBD1,CASRRTGRTNYGYTF,TGTGCCAGCAGGAGGACAGGAAGAACTAACTATGGCTACACCTTC
TRBJ1-1,TRBV2,many,.,CASGLGRNTEAFF,TGTGCCAGCGGCTTGGGGAGAAACACTGAAGCTTTCTTT
TRBJ2-3,TRBV6-5,few,.,CASRDSADTQYF,TGTGCCAGCAGGGACAGCGCAGATACGCAGTATTTT
TRBJ1-3,TRBV9,.,.,CASNLRGSGNTIYF,TGTGCCAGCAACCTCCGGGGTTCTGGAAACACCATATATTTT
TRBJ1-1,TRBV11-2,.,.,CASRSARGGGTFF,TGTGCCAGCAGGAGTGCCAGGGGTGGGGGTACTTTCTTT
TRBJ1-1,TRBV27,.,.,CASSLLAGPGTEAFF,TGTGCCAGCAGTTTACTCGCAGGGCCGGGTACTGAAGCTTTCTTT
TRBJ2-4,TRBV7-2,.,.,CASSLGSSDIQYF,TGTGCCAGCAGCTTAGGTAGTAGTGACATTCAGTACTTC
TRBJ1-2,TRBV18,.,TRBD1,CASSPRAQGDGYTF,TGTGCCAGCTCACCCCGGGCACAGGGGGATGGCTACACCTTC
TRBJ1-2,TRBV27,.,.,CASSQGYGYTF,TGTGCCAGCAGCCAGGGTTATGGCTACACCTTC
TRBJ1-5,TRBV7-2,.,TRBD1,CASSSRDRGPGPQHF,TGTGCCAGCAGCTCCCGGGACAGGGGGCCAGGGCCCCAGCATTTT
TRBJ2-2,TRBV14,.,.,CASSQGQAGTAGELFF,TGTGCCAGCAGCCAAGGTCAGGCAGGAACTGCCGGGGAGCTGTTTTTT
TRBJ2-5,TRBV12-5,.,TRBD1,CASGLHVRGGTGGDFKRSSETQYF,TGTGCTAGTGGTTTACACGTACGAGGGGGGACAGGGGGTGATTTTAAACGATCTTCGGAGACCCAGTACTTC
TRBJ2-5,TRBV7-7,.,.,CASSPEGETQYF,TGTGCCAGCAGCCCGGAGGGGGAGACCCAGTACTTC
TRBJ2-7,TRBV27,.,.,CASRTGMSSYEQYF,TGTGCCAGCAGAACGGGGATGAGCTCCTACGAGCAGTACTTC
TRBJ1-5,TRBV28,few,TRBD1,CASSPDRAHQPQHF,TGTGCCAGCAGCCCGGACAGGGCTCATCAGCCCCAGCATTTT
TRBJ2-4,TRBV7-2,.,.,CASRYRATSVMNIQYF,TGTGCCAGCAGATACAGGGCTACGTCAGTCATGAACATTCAGTACTTC
TRBJ1-1,TRBV5-5,.,TRBD1,CASSLATGTVNTEAFF,TGTGCCAGCAGCTTGGCCACCGGGACAGTGAACACTGAAGCTTTCTTT
TRBJ2-7,TRBV6-5,few,TRBD1,CASKMGQGSYEQYF,TGTGCCAGCAAGATGGGACAGGGGTCCTACGAGCAGTACTTC
TRBJ2-2,TRBV13,.,TRBD2,CASSLAVAGETGELFF,TGTGCCAGCAGCTTAGCGGTAGCGGGAGAAACCGGGGAGCTGTTTTTT
TRBJ1-4,TRBV7-2,.,.,CASSLGSGEKLFF,TGTGCCAGCAGCTTAGGGTCAGGTGAAAAACTGTTTTTT
TRBJ2-5,TRBV5-4,.,.,CASSLLQETQYF,TGTGCCAGCAGCCTCCTCCAAGAGACCCAGTACTTC
TRBJ1-5,TRBV12-3/TRBV12-4,.,.,CASSLGDNQPQHF,TGTGCCAGCAGTTTAGGAGACAATCAGCCCCAGCATTTT
TRBJ1-3,TRBV7-9,once,TRBD1,CASSPSDRGPGNTIYF,TGTGCCAGCAGCCCATCGGACAGGGGGCCTGGAAACACCATATATTTT
TRBJ2-1,TRBV6-5,.,TRBD2,CATQGLYDNEQFF,TGTGCCACCCAGGGACTATACGACAATGAGCAGTTCTTC
TRBJ2-2,TRBV6-5,.,.,CASSYSEGLNTGELFF,TGTGCCAGCAGTTACTCGGAGGGCCTGAACACCGGGGAGCTGTTTTTT